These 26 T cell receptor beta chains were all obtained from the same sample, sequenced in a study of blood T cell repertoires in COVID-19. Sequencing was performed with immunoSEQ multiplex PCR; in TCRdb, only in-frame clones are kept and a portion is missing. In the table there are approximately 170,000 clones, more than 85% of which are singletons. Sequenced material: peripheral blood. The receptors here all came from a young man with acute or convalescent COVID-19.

The chain's CDR3 is CAWSIGYYGYTF. The DNA for the CDR3 is TGTGCCTGGAGTATCGGGTACTATGGCTACACCTTC. This chain uses TRBV30 with TRBJ1-2; D ambiguous. CDR3 length equals 12 residues. Per germline, CDR1 GTSNPN and CDR2 SVGIG (reference sequence). V lost 2 bases, J lost 3 bases, and 7 bases lay in between.

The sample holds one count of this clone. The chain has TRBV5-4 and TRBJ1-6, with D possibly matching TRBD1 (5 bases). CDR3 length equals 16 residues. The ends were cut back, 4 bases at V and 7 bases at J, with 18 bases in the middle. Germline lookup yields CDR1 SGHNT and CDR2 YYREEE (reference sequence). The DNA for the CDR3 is TGTGCCAGCAGCACCGGGGGGGGAGCGGGGAATTCACCCCTCCACTTT. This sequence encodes CASSTGGGAGNSPLHF.

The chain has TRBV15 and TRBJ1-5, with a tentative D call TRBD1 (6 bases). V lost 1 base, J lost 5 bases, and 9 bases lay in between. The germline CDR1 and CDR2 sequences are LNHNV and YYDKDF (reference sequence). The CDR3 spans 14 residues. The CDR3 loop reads CATSRAAGDQPQHF. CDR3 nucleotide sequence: TGTGCCACCAGCAGAGCGGCAGGGGATCAGCCCCAGCATTTT.

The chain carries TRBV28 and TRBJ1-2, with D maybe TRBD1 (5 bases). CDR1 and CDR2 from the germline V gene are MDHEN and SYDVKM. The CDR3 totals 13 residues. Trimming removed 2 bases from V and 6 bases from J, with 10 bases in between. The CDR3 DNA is TGTGCCAGCAGTTTAAGGACACCTCATGGCTACACCTTC. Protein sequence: CASSLRTPHGYTF.

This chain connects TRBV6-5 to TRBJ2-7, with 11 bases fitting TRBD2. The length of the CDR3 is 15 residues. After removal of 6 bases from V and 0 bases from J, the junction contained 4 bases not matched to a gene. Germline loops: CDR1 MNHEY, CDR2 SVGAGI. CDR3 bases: TGTGCCAGCAGGGGACTAGCGGAACCCTCCTACGAGCAGTACTTC. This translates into CASRGLAEPSYEQYF.

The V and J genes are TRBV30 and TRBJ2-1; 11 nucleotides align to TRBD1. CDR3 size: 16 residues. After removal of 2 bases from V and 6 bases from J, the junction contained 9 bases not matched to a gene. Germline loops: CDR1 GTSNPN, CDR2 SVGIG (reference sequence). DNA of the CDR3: TGTGCCTGGAGTACCCCCGGGACAGGGGGACTCAATGAGCAGTTCTTC. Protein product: CAWSTPGTGGLNEQFF. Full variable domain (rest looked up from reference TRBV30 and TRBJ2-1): SQTIHQWPATLVQPVGSPLSLECTVEGTSNPNLYWYRQAAGRGLQLLFYSVGIGQISSEVPQNLSASRPQDRQFILSSKKLLLSDSGFYLCAWSTPGTGGLNEQFFGPGTRLTVL.

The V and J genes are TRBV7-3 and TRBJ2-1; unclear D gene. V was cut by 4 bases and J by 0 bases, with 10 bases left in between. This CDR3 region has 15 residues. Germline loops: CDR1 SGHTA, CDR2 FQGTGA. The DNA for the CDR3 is TGTGCCAGCAGCTACCAGCGCGGCTCCTACAATGAGCAGTTCTTC. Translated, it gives CASSYQRGSYNEQFF.

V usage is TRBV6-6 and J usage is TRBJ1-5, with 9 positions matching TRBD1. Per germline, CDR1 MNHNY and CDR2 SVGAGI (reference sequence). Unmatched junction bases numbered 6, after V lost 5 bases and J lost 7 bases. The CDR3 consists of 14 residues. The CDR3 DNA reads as TGTGCCAGCAGTCACAGGGGGCTTGACCAGCCCCAGCATTTT. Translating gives CASSHRGLDQPQHF.

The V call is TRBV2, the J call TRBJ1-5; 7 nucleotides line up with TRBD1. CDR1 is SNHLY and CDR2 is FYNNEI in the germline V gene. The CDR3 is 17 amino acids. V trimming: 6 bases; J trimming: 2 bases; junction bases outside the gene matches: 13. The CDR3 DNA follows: TGTGCCAGCAGGACGGACAGGAGGGGGTCGGGCAATCAGCCCCAGCATTTT. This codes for CASRTDRRGSGNQPQHF.

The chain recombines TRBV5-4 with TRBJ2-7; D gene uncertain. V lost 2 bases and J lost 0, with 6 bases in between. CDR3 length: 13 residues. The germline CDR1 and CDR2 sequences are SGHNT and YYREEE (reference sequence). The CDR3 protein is CASSLEDSYEQYF. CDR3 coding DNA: TGTGCCAGCAGCTTAGAGGACTCCTACGAGCAGTACTTC. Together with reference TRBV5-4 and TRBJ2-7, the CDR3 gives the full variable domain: ETGVTQSPTHLIKTRGQQVTLRCSSQSGHNTVSWYQQALGQGPQFIFQYYREEENGRGNFPPRFSGLQFPNYSSELNVNALELDDSALYLCASSLEDSYEQYFGPGTRLTVT.

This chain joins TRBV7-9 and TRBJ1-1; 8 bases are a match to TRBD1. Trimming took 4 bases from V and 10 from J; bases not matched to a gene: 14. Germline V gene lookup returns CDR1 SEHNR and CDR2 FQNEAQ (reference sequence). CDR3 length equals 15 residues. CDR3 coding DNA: TGTGCCAGCAGCTCGATTAAACAGGGGGGACTGGCAGCTTTCTTT. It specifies CASSSIKQGGLAAFF.

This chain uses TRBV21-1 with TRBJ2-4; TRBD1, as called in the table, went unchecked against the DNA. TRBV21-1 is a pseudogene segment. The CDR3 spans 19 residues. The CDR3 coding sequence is TGTGCCAGCAGCGACCGACGGGACAGGGTGTGCGAAACCAAAAACATTCAGTACTTC. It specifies CASSDRRDRVCETKNIQYF.

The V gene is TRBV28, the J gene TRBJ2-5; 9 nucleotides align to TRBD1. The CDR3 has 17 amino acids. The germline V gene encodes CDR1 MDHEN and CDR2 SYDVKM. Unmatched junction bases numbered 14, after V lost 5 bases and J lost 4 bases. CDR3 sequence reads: CASSPITYRGHTETQYF. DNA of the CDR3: TGTGCCAGCAGTCCTATAACCTACAGGGGGCATACAGAGACCCAGTACTTC.

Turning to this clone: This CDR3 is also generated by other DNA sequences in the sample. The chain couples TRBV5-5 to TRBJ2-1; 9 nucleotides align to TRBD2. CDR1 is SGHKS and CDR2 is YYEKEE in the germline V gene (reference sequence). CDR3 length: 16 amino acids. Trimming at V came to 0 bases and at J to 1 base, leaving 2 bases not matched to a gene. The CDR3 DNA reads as TGTGCCAGCAGCTTGGTTCTAGCGGGATCCTACAATGAGCAGTTCTTC. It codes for CASSLVLAGSYNEQFF.

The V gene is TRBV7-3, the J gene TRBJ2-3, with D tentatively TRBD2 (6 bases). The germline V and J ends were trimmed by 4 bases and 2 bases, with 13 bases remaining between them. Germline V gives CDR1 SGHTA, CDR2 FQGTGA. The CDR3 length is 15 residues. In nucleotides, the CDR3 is TGTGCCAGCAGCTCGACTAGAGTAGACACAGATACGCAGTATTTT. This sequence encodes CASSSTRVDTDTQYF.

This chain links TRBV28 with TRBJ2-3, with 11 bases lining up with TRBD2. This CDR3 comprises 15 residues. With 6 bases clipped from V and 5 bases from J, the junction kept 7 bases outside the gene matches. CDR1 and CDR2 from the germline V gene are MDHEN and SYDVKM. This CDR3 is CASRGTSGGRDTQYF. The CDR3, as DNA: TGTGCCAGCAGAGGGACTAGCGGAGGACGAGATACGCAGTATTTT.

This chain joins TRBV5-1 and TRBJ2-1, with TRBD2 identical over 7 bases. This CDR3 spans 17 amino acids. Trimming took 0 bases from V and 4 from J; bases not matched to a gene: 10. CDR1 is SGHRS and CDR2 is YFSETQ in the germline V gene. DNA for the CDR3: TGCGCCAGCAGCTTGGCCGGGGGGAGCGGGGCTTACAATGAGCAGTTCTTC. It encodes CASSLAGGSGAYNEQFF.

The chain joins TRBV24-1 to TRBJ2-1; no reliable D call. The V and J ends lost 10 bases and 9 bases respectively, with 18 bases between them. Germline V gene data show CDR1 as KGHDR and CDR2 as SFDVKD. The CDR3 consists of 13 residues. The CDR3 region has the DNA TGTGCCACTAATTCGGAAGCTAGAGGTGAGCAGTTCTTC. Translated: CATNSEARGEQFF.

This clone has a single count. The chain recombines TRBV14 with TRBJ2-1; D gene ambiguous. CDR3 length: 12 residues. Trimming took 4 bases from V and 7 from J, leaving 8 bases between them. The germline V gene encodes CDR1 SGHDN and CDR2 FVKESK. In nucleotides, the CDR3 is TGTGCCAGCAGCCGAGCAGGTAATGAGCAGTTCTTC. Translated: CASSRAGNEQFF.

CDR3 in amino acids: CASSPSAGTGNEQFF. The CDR3 nucleotides are TGTGCCAGCAGTCCTTCCGCCGGGACAGGGAATGAGCAGTTCTTC. This chain uses TRBV27 with TRBJ2-1; 9 nucleotides align to TRBD1. Looked up from germline, CDR1 is MNHEY and CDR2 is SMNVEV (reference sequence). The V segment lost 5 bases and the J segment 7 bases; nucleotides outside the gene matches: 9. This CDR3 contains 15 residues.

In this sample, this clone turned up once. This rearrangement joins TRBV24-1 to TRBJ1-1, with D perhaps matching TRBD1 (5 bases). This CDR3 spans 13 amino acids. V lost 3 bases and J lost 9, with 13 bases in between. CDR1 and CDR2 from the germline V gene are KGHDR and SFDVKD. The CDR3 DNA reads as TGTGCCACCAGTGATCTGCAGGGATTTAAAGCTTTCTTT. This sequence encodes CATSDLQGFKAFF.

The CDR3 nucleotides are TGTGCCAGCAGTTACCCTGGAAGGAGCGAGCAGTACTTC. It is translated as CASSYPGRSEQYF. The J gene is TRBJ2-7, the V gene TRBV6-5; D unclear. The CDR3 length is 13 residues. Germline CDR1 MNHEY, CDR2 SVGAGI. The V end was cut by 2 bases, the J end by 6 bases, with 11 bases between.

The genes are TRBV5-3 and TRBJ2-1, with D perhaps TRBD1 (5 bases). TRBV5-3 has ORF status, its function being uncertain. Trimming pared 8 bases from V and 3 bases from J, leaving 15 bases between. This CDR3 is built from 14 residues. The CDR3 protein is CASSGAEDYNEQFF. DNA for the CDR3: TGTGCCAGTAGTGGGGCGGAAGACTACAATGAGCAGTTCTTC.

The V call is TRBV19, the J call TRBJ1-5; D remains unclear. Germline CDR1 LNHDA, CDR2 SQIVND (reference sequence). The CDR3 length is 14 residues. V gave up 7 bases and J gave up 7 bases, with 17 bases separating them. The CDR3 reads CASTPLGGNQPQHF. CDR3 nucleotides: TGTGCCAGTACCCCCCTGGGAGGGAACCAGCCCCAGCATTTT.

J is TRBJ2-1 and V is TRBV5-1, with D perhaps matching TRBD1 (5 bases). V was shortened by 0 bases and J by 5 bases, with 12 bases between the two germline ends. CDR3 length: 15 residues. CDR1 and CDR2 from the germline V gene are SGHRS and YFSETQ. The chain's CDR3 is CASSLGGGSDNEQFF. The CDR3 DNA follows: TGCGCCAGCAGCTTGGGGGGCGGTTCCGACAATGAGCAGTTCTTC. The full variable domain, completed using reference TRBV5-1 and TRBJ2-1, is KAGVTQTPRYLIKTRGQQVTLSCSPISGHRSVSWYQQTPGQGLQFLFEYFSETQRNKGNFPGRFSGRQFSNSRSEMNVSTLELGDSALYLCASSLGGGSDNEQFFGPGTRLTVL.

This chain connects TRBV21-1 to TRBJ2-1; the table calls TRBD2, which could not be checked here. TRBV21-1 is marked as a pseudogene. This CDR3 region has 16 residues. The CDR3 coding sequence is TGTGCCAGCAGCAAAAGCAAGCGGGACCTCTACAATGAGCAGTTCTTC. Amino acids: CASSKSKRDLYNEQFF.